Listed below are T cell receptor beta chains from one sample, sequenced in a study of T cell responses to AZD1222 COVID-19 vaccine. Libraries were prepared by immunoSEQ multiplex PCR; TCRdb keeps only in-frame clonotypes and omits some of them. In the table there are 70,000 to 90,000 clones, roughly 88% of which are singletons. The sample in question was peripheral blood, obtained on day 0 of AZD1222 vaccination. These TCRs come from an adult in good health. Each CDR3 is given with its conserved first and last residue. The D gene is left open where the match is weak. Not all rows give a size; the values are once, few, many and, for expanded clones, a class.

.	once	TRBV27	TRBJ1-2	CASSAQWGFGAPRGYTF	TGTGCCAGCAGCGCCCAATGGGGGTTTGGTGCTCCGAGGGGCTACACCTTC
.	.	TRBV7-3	TRBJ2-3	CASRQTGGADTQYF	TGTGCCAGCCGCCAGACAGGAGGCGCAGATACGCAGTATTTT
.	few	TRBV6-6	TRBJ1-1	CASSRVGETEAFF	TGTGCCAGCAGTAGGGTGGGGGAAACTGAAGCTTTCTTT
TRBD1	.	TRBV5-1	TRBJ1-5	CASSLEGGAGQPQHF	TGCGCCAGCAGCCTGGAAGGGGGCGCGGGTCAGCCCCAGCATTTT
.	.	TRBV30	TRBJ2-2	CAWSPGRPTGELFF	TGTGCCTGGAGTCCGGGCCGTCCCACCGGGGAGCTGTTTTTT
TRBD2	.	TRBV5-1	TRBJ2-5	CASSSGTSGVETQYF	TGCGCCAGCAGCTCAGGGACTAGCGGGGTAGAGACCCAGTACTTC
.	few	TRBV19	TRBJ2-7	CASSITAGSYEQYF	TGTGCCAGTAGTATAACGGCAGGCTCCTACGAGCAGTACTTC
TRBD1	.	TRBV4-1	TRBJ2-7	CASSQRVLGQGPSQYF	TGCGCCAGCAGCCAACGGGTTCTGGGACAGGGGCCGTCGCAGTACTTC
.	.	TRBV11-3	TRBJ1-4	CASSPTGDAEKLFF	TGTGCCAGCAGCCCGACAGGTGACGCTGAAAAACTGTTTTTT
.	.	TRBV30	TRBJ2-7	CACVVQRQKYF	TGTGCCTGTGTAGTACAGAGACAGAAATACTTC
.	once	TRBV30	TRBJ2-7	CAWNLGGPYEQYF	TGTGCCTGGAATCTCGGGGGACCCTACGAGCAGTACTTC
.	.	TRBV9	TRBJ2-3	CATSAGPTDTQYF	TGTGCCACTTCCGCGGGACCCACAGATACGCAGTATTTT
.	.	TRBV13	TRBJ2-1	CASREQTFNEQFF	TGTGCCAGCAGGGAGCAAACCTTCAATGAGCAGTTCTTC
.	.	TRBV5-1	TRBJ2-1	CASRDSGSYNEQFF	TGCGCCAGCAGGGACTCTGGCTCCTACAATGAGCAGTTCTTC
.	.	TRBV7-9	TRBJ2-3	CAFHSPSDSTTDTQYF	TGTGCCTTCCACTCCCCCTCGGACAGTACCACAGATACGCAGTATTTT
TRBD1	.	TRBV5-1	TRBJ1-2	CASSLEQGTAGYTF	TGCGCCAGCAGTTTGGAACAGGGGACGGCCGGCTACACCTTC
TRBD1	.	TRBV13	TRBJ2-4	CASSRIQSGGFETKNIQYF	TGTGCCAGCAGCCGGATTCAATCAGGGGGTTTTGAAACCAAAAACATTCAGTACTTC
TRBD1	.	TRBV5-4	TRBJ1-6	CASSFDGQGPSSRSPLHF	TGTGCCAGCAGCTTCGACGGACAGGGGCCATCGAGTAGGTCACCCCTCCACTTT
.	.	TRBV28	TRBJ1-5	CASSLGLGQRSNQPQHF	TGTGCCAGCAGTTTAGGGTTGGGGCAGCGGAGCAATCAGCCCCAGCATTTT
.	.	TRBV6-5	TRBJ2-5	CASRPTVSSETQYF	TGTGCCAGCAGGCCAACAGTGTCCTCCGAGACCCAGTACTTC